The sequence of this TCR beta chain was determined in a study of T cell responses to AZD1222 COVID-19 vaccine. General observations from the study: Spike as a whole was targeted by vaccine-associated CD4 TCRs, dominant at 160-218 and 743-854. Unmutated variant regions are reportedly the target of nearly half of TCRs that are spike-specific. In all cases, repertoires were sampled only after the peak T cell response. Two AZD1222 doses significantly raised spike-specific TCR breadth and depth over controls.

Details on this clone: Its antigen remains unknown.

Here immunoSEQ multiplex PCR was the method, and the copy in TCRdb shows in-frame clones only, minus some. The sample yields about 150,000 clones, 70% to 90% seen once. Trimming removed 6 bases at V and 3 bases at J, with 12 bases between. In germline, CDR1 is MNHEY, CDR2 SMNVEV (reference sequence). The CDR3 consists of 15 residues. The receptor was derived from an adult in good health. The V call is TRBV27, the J call TRBJ2-6; D possibly corresponds to TRBD2 (6 bases). This specimen was peripheral blood, taken on day 0 of MenACWY control vaccination. Here the CDR3 DNA reads TGTGCCAGCAGCGTCGGAGGGCTTGGGGCCAACGTCCTGACTTTC. This sequence encodes CASSVGGLGANVLTF.